Listed below are T cell receptor beta chains from one sample, sequenced in a study of T cell repertoires in cytomegalovirus infection. TCRdb called the reads again in MiXCR, with one record for every CDR3 protein. Among fewer than 550,000 distinct CDR3 sequences, 26% were seen once, and the ten largest hold about 12%. The specimen was PBMCs. The receptors stem from a human donor in good health (CMV status not recorded). Some clones in this sample may be carry-over from other donors' samples. Each CDR3 is given with its conserved first and last residue. The D gene is left open where the match is weak. Only some rows state a clone size, as once, few, many or a class for expanded clones.

j_call cdr3_length d_call clone_size v_call cdr3_nt cdr3_aa
TRBJ1-1 18 . once TRBV28 TGTGCCAGCAGTACATCACTCTCCGGGAAAAGGGAATACACTGAAGCTTTCTTT CASSTSLSGKREYTEAFF
TRBJ2-2 14 . . TRBV19 TGTGCCAGTAGGGAGGCCCAGAACACCGGGGAGCTGTTTTTT CASREAQNTGELFF
TRBJ2-3 13 . few TRBV24-1 TGTGCCACCTCCACTTCGGTGGCAGATACGCAGTATTTT CATSTSVADTQYF
TRBJ2-2 15 TRBD2 few TRBV19 TGTGCCAGTAGACTGTTAGCGGGGAACACCGGGGAGCTGTTTTTT CASRLLAGNTGELFF
TRBJ2-3 17 TRBD2 few TRBV20-1 TGCAGTGCTAGAGAAAGACCCCCCAGCGGGAGGGCCGATACGCAGTATTTT CSARERPPSGRADTQYF
TRBJ2-2 16 TRBD1 few TRBV6-2/TRBV6-3 TGTGCCAGCAGCCTACTTGGCCGACAGGGGTCCGGGGAGCTGTTTTTT CASSLLGRQGSGELFF
TRBJ2-3 13 . once TRBV7-2 TGTGCCAGCAGCACAGGAGGGGGAGATACGCAGTATTTT CASSTGGGDTQYF
TRBJ1-1 14 . many TRBV12-3/TRBV12-4 TGTGCCAGCAGTCCAGGACCGTTGAACACTGAAGCTTTCTTT CASSPGPLNTEAFF
TRBJ2-5 17 TRBD2 few TRBV12-3/TRBV12-4 TGTGCCAGCAGTCGTAGGGCGGGAGGGAAACCAAGAGACACCCAGTACTTC CASSRRAGGKPRDTQYF
TRBJ1-6 18 . . TRBV6-8 TGTGCCAGCAGTTACTCGGACCGGTTGAGCTCCTATAATTCACCCCTCCACTTT CASSYSDRLSSYNSPLHF
TRBJ2-3 17 TRBD2 few TRBV28 TGTGCCAGCAGTTTACCCCAACTAGCGGGATCCACAGATACGCAGTATTTT CASSLPQLAGSTDTQYF
TRBJ1-2 15 . . TRBV28 TGTGCCAGCAGTCAGGACACCACGATTATCTATGGCTACACCTTC CASSQDTTIIYGYTF
TRBJ1-5 14 . few TRBV19 TGTGCCAGTAATTGGGTCTATAGCAATCAGCCCCAGCATTTT CASNWVYSNQPQHF
TRBJ2-1 16 TRBD2 few TRBV7-3 TGTGCCAGCAGCTTAAGTCCTAGCGGGAGCTACAATGAGCAGTTCTTC CASSLSPSGSYNEQFF
TRBJ1-2 14 . . TRBV6-2/TRBV6-3 TGTGCCAGCAGAACCGGGGCCCCAGCTCTTGGCTACACCTTC CASRTGAPALGYTF
TRBJ1-5 13 . once TRBV12-3/TRBV12-4 TGTGCCAGCCAAGGGGCAGACCTAGGGCCCCAGCATTTT CASQGADLGPQHF
TRBJ2-1 15 TRBD1 few TRBV3-1 TGTGCCAGCAGCCCCGGGACAGGGGAGAGCAATGAGCAGTTCTTC CASSPGTGESNEQFF
TRBJ2-5 14 TRBD2 few TRBV5-4 TGTGCCAGCAGCGCCGGACTAGGGGAGGGGACCCAGTACTTC CASSAGLGEGTQYF
TRBJ2-5 16 . many TRBV7-6 TGTGCCAGCAGCTTAGGTCTGGGGCCCGCGGGGGAGACCCAGTACTTC CASSLGLGPAGETQYF
TRBJ2-2 12 . many TRBV12-3/TRBV12-4 TGTGCCAGCCGGACGGGGACCGGGGAGCTGTTTTTT CASRTGTGELFF
TRBJ2-5 17 . many TRBV4-3 TGCGCCAGCAGCCAAGAAAGGCTAGCAGAGTACCAAGAGACCCAGTACTTC CASSQERLAEYQETQYF
TRBJ1-5 15 . . TRBV7-8 TGTGCCAGCAACCTGCAAGGGGATGAGAATCAGCCCCAGCATTTT CASNLQGDENQPQHF
TRBJ2-2 15 . few TRBV6-5 TGTGCCAGCAGTTACTCCGCTAGAGTCCCCGGGGAGCTGTTTTTT CASSYSARVPGELFF
TRBJ2-6 16 . . TRBV4-3 TGCGCCAGCAGCCAAGACTCCCGGGTTGGGGCCAACGTCCTGACTTTC CASSQDSRVGANVLTF
TRBJ2-3 14 . . TRBV4-1 TGCGCCAGCAGCGGGCGGGGATTTACAGATACGCAGTATTTT CASSGRGFTDTQYF
TRBJ1-2 16 TRBD1 few TRBV29-1 TGCAGCGTTCTTAGAGAGACAGGGGGCGCAAATAACGGCTACACCTTC CSVLRETGGANNGYTF
TRBJ1-5 14 . . TRBV30 TGTGCCTGGAGCGGCCGGGGGTTCAGTCAGCCCCAGCATTTT CAWSGRGFSQPQHF